This T cell receptor beta chain stems from a study of identical twins. All of the donors were Caucasians in good health. It was template switching that added a universal primer site, and there were unique molecular identifiers on the cDNA. TCRdb redid the calling of the 5' RACE reads with MiXCR, one entry per CDR3 protein. The repertoire holds under 400,000 distinct CDR3 sequences, approximately 8.7% seen once, with 8% to 10% in the top ten. V lost 8 bases and J 2 bases, leaving 11 bases between the germline ends. This CDR3 spans 13 amino acids. The V and J genes are TRBV12-3 or TRBV12-4 and TRBJ2-3; D might be TRBD2 (6 bases). The sequence derives from a woman between 45 and 60 years old in good health. The sample comprised naive T cells sorted from blood. In DNA, the CDR3 is TGTGCCAGCGGGGGGAGTTCCACAGATACGCAGTATTTT. Translating gives CASGGSSTDTQYF.